Below are 2 T cell receptor beta chains sequenced from a single sample in a study of T-cell reconstitution after alpha-beta-depleted transplantation in children. The TCRbeta library incorporated unique molecular identifiers. TCRdb passed the PCR reads through MiXCR, listing each CDR3 protein once. The sample gives 250,000 to 400,000 distinct CDR3 sequences, approximately 23% of which show up once; 11% is in the top ten. Here the sequenced sample was PBMCs, mostly from graft donor cells, taken 180 days after TCRalphabeta/CD19-depleted stem cell transplant. These receptors were obtained from a male patient between 10 and 17 years old who had a stem cell transplant for acute lymphoblastic leukemia, so the T cells may come from the graft donor.

This clonotype was counted a few times. The rearrangement links TRBV20-1 to TRBJ1-3, with a tentative D call TRBD1 (6 bases). V lost 7 bases, J lost 4 bases, and 17 bases lay in between. Per the germline V gene, CDR1 is DFQATT and CDR2 is SNEGSKA (reference sequence). The CDR3 is 14 amino acids. Here the CDR3 DNA reads TGCAGTGGGCGACGAGGGGGAATCGGAAACACCATATATTTT. It encodes CSGRRGGIGNTIYF.

The table lists this clonotype with a few counts. CDR3 in amino acids: CASSQGQPGSYEQYF. The DNA for the CDR3 is TGTGCCAGCAGCCAAGGACAGCCGGGCTCCTACGAGCAGTACTTC. V gene TRBV3-1 combines with J gene TRBJ2-7; D may be TRBD1 (5 bases). Looked up from germline, CDR1 is LGHDT and CDR2 is YNNKEL (reference sequence). The CDR3 contains 15 residues. Deletions cut 1 base from V and 0 bases from J, with 10 bases between.